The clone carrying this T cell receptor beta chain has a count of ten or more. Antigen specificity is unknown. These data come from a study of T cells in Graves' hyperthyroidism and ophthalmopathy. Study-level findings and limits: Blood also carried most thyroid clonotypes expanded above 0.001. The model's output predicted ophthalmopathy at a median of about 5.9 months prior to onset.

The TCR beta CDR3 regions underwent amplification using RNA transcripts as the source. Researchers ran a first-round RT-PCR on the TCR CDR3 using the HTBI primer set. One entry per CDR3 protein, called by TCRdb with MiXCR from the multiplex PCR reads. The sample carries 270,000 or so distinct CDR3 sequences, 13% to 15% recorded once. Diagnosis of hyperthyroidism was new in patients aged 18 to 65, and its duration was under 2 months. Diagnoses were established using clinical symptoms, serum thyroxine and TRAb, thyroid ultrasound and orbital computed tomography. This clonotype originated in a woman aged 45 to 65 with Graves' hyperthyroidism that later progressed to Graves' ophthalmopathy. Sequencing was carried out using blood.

CDR3 region: CASSLGGAGGSYEQYF. CDR3 sequence (DNA): TGTGCCAGCAGTTTAGGAGGGGCAGGGGGATCCTACGAGCAGTACTTC. The chain couples TRBV12-3 or TRBV12-4 to TRBJ2-7, with 7 bases fitting TRBD1. With V trimmed by 1 base and J by 1 base, 7 bases remained unmatched. The CDR3 contains 16 residues.